Each of the 17 T cell receptor beta chains below was sequenced from the same sample in a study of blood T cell repertoires in COVID-19. The protocol was immunoSEQ multiplex PCR, while the TCRdb copy is restricted to in-frame clones and leaves out a portion. The sample has hundreds of thousands of clones; approximately 83% are singletons. The specimen was PBMCs or T cells enriched from blood (not recorded which). These receptors all come from a woman aged 55-70 years who had recovered from COVID-19.

This rearrangement joins TRBV25-1 to TRBJ1-1; possible D gene TRBD1, 5 bases. Trimming removed 6 bases at V and 2 bases at J, with 19 bases between. The CDR3 consists of 16 residues. Germline-derived CDR1 and CDR2 are MGHDK and SYGVNS. CDR3 residues: CASSVPEGRGNTEAFF. CDR3 nucleotides: TGTGCCAGCAGCGTTCCGGAGGGGAGGGGTAACACTGAAGCTTTCTTT.

The chain links TRBV25-1 to TRBJ1-6; tentatively, D is TRBD1 (6 bases). The V gene's germline CDR1 is MGHDK and CDR2 SYGVNS. V was shortened by 1 base and J by 0 bases, with 13 bases between the two germline ends. The CDR3 covers 18 residues. CDR3 region: CASSESPGASSYNSPLHF. DNA of the CDR3: TGTGCCAGCAGTGAATCCCCAGGGGCGAGCTCCTATAATTCACCCCTCCACTTT.

The chain employs TRBV24-1 and TRBJ2-1; TRBD1 might be the D (6 bases). The V gene lost 2 bases and the J gene lost 6 bases, with 10 bases spanning the gap. CDR1 is KGHDR, CDR2 SFDVKD, per germline. This CDR3 contains 14 residues. The CDR3: CATSDSTGINEQFF. CDR3 sequence (DNA): TGTGCCACCAGTGATTCAACAGGGATCAATGAGCAGTTCTTC.

J is TRBJ2-2 and V is TRBV19, with 7 bases fitting TRBD2. Germline values: CDR1 LNHDA, CDR2 SQIVND (reference sequence). The CDR3 is made up of 14 amino acids. J lost 3 bases, V lost 10 bases, and 8 bases had no gene match. The CDR3 region is CATRTSFHTGELFF. The CDR3 DNA follows: TGTGCCACCCGGACTAGTTTCCACACCGGGGAGCTGTTTTTT.

The chain joins TRBV5-1 to TRBJ1-3; the D is unclear. CDR3 length: 15 residues. The V end lost 0 bases, the J end lost 0 bases, and 7 bases lay between the germline ends. Per germline, CDR1 SGHRS and CDR2 YFSETQ. The CDR3 nucleotides are TGCGCCAGCAGCTTGGAACCCAGCTCTGGAAACACCATATATTTT. This sequence encodes CASSLEPSSGNTIYF.

The rearrangement joins TRBV3-1 (or the pseudogene TRBV3-2) to TRBJ2-7, with D possibly being TRBD1 (5 bases). Germline CDR1 is LGHDT and CDR2 is YNNKEL (reference sequence). The CDR3 has 14 amino acids. The germline V and J ends were trimmed by 1 base and 0 bases, with 7 bases remaining between them. CDR3 coding DNA: TGTGCCAGCAGCCAAGGGACATTCTCCTACGAGCAGTACTTC. This sequence encodes CASSQGTFSYEQYF.

This chain links TRBV12-3 or TRBV12-4 with TRBJ1-4; 8 bases are shared with TRBD1. The trim removed 5 bases at V and 8 bases at J, leaving 4 bases unmatched. The CDR3 loop spans 13 amino acids. CDR3 loop: CASSRQGNEKLFF. The CDR3 coding sequence is TGTGCCAGCAGTCGACAGGGGAACGAAAAACTGTTTTTT.

In DNA form, the CDR3 reads TGTGCCAGTTCTACCATGGGACTAGCGGGGGTTTACAATGAGCAGTTCTTC. As protein: CASSTMGLAGVYNEQFF. V gene TRBV19 combines with J gene TRBJ2-1; 14 nucleotides match TRBD2. The trim removed 8 bases at V and 4 bases at J, leaving 10 bases unmatched. Germline CDR1 reads LNHDA; CDR2 reads SQIVND (reference sequence). The CDR3 has 17 amino acids.

The V call is TRBV5-1, the J call TRBJ2-1, with D possibly being TRBD1 (5 bases). This CDR3 is built from 13 residues. CDR1 and CDR2 from the germline V gene are SGHRS and YFSETQ. Between the trimmed V and J ends, which lost 4 bases and 10 bases, there was a span of 15 bases. CDR3 sequence (DNA): TGCGCCAGCAGCCCTGAGTGGGGCCTCGAGCAGTTCTTC. This sequence encodes CASSPEWGLEQFF.

The chain employs TRBV15 and TRBJ1-4; D is uncertain. CDR1 LNHNV and CDR2 YYDKDF come from the germline V gene (reference sequence). The germline V and J ends were trimmed by 0 bases and 8 bases, with 25 bases remaining between them. This CDR3 has 19 amino acids. The DNA of the CDR3 is TGTGCCACCAGCAGAGATCCATCATCTGTGACATTCGGATGGGAAAAACTGTTTTTT. This sequence encodes CATSRDPSSVTFGWEKLFF.

This rearrangement joins TRBV2 to TRBJ2-3; the D gene is possibly TRBD2 (6 bases). Trimming took off 7 bases at V and 2 bases at J, with 13 bases between the two ends. The length of the CDR3 is 14 residues. The germline V gene has CDR1 SNHLY and CDR2 FYNNEI. The CDR3 coding sequence is TGTGCCAGCAAGCCGGGAGTGGACACAGATACGCAGTATTTT. It translates to CASKPGVDTDTQYF.

This sequence joins TRBV4-2 and TRBJ2-2, with a tentative D call TRBD2 (5 bases). The CDR3 spans 15 residues. Per the germline V gene, CDR1 is LGHNA and CDR2 is YNFKEQ. The V end lost 3 bases, the J end lost 1 base, and 9 bases lay between the germline ends. The CDR3 sequence: CASSQRSGNTGELFF. The CDR3 DNA reads as TGTGCCAGCAGCCAGCGCAGCGGGAACACCGGGGAGCTGTTTTTT.

The CDR3 is CASSVAAGTSGNEQFF. For the CDR3, the DNA is TGTGCCAGCAGCGTAGCGGCGGGTACCTCGGGCAATGAGCAGTTCTTC. V usage is TRBV9 and J usage is TRBJ2-1, with D perhaps TRBD2 (5 bases). V was clipped by 0 bases and J by 6 bases, with 16 bases between them. Germline V CDR1 and CDR2: SGDLS, YYNGEE. The length of the CDR3 is 16 residues.

The chain recombines TRBV12-3 or TRBV12-4 with TRBJ2-1; 10 bases map to TRBD1. The CDR3 spans 13 residues. Trimming at V came to 8 bases and at J to 5 bases, leaving 3 bases not matched to a gene. In DNA, the CDR3 is TGTGCCAGCGACAGGGGGCTGAACAATGAGCAGTTCTTC. As protein: CASDRGLNNEQFF.

The V gene is TRBV18, the J gene TRBJ2-7, with 9 bases matching TRBD1. The CDR3 consists of 15 residues. Germline CDR1 is KGHSH and CDR2 is LQKENI. Unmatched junction bases numbered 7, after V lost 3 bases and J lost 4 bases. Here the CDR3 DNA reads TGTGCCAGCTCACCTACGACAGGGGGTGGTTACGAGCAGTACTTC. Its translation is CASSPTTGGGYEQYF.

This chain links TRBV27 with TRBJ2-3; 8 positions match TRBD1. Germline CDR1 reads MNHEY; CDR2 reads SMNVEV (reference sequence). This CDR3 contains 15 residues. Unmatched junction bases numbered 8, after V lost 3 bases and J lost 6 bases. CDR3 bases: TGTGCCAGCAGTTTTTGGGGACAGGATTCGGATACGCAGTATTTT. Its translation is CASSFWGQDSDTQYF.

Concerning this clone itself: The same CDR3 can be traced to other DNA sequences in this sample. V is TRBV7-8 and J is TRBJ2-7; D is possibly TRBD1 (5 bases). Germline lookup yields CDR1 SGHVS and CDR2 FQNEAQ. Trimming took off 5 bases at V and 3 bases at J, with 17 bases between the two ends. This CDR3 region has 15 residues. The DNA of the CDR3 is TGTGCCAGCAGCAAATTATGGGGCGGAATCTACGAGCAGTACTTC. This gives the protein CASSKLWGGIYEQYF.